A selection of T cell receptor beta chains follows, all from one sample in a study of T cells in tumors after PD-1 blockade. Sequenced by immunoSEQ multiplex PCR; TCRdb stores in-frame clones only, minus some. Of approximately 12,000 clones listed, roughly 63% are singletons. The specimen comprised tumor tissue, sampled before anti-PD-1 treatment. The receptors were gathered from a human donor with basal cell carcinoma. Both conserved end residues are part of each CDR3. A D gene is named only where the DNA matches it firmly. Size is omitted from some rows. Given values are once, few, many or a class for expanded clones.

abundance: .; j_gene: TRBJ2-7; d_gene: .; v_gene: TRBV12-2; CDR3aa: CASRFPSDEQYF; CDR3nt: TGTGCAAGTCGCTTCCCCTCCGACGAGCAGTACTTC
abundance: .; j_gene: TRBJ2-3; d_gene: TRBD2; v_gene: TRBV11-3; CDR3aa: CASSLGASGITDTQYF; CDR3nt: TGTGCCAGCAGCTTAGGGGCTAGCGGGATTACAGATACGCAGTATTTT
abundance: .; j_gene: TRBJ1-1; d_gene: .; v_gene: TRBV4-1; CDR3aa: CASSYSRGSRGLNTEAFF; CDR3nt: TGCGCCAGCAGCTACTCCAGGGGTTCCAGGGGTTTGAACACTGAAGCTTTCTTT
abundance: few; j_gene: TRBJ2-7; d_gene: TRBD2; v_gene: TRBV10-3; CDR3aa: CAISEHHGTSDEQYF; CDR3nt: TGTGCCATCAGTGAGCATCACGGGACTAGCGACGAGCAGTACTTC
abundance: .; j_gene: TRBJ2-7; d_gene: .; v_gene: TRBV18; CDR3aa: CASSPPDGYEQYF; CDR3nt: TGTGCCAGCTCACCACCGGACGGTTACGAGCAGTACTTC
abundance: .; j_gene: TRBJ1-3; d_gene: TRBD1; v_gene: TRBV28; CDR3aa: CASRGTGDSGNTIYF; CDR3nt: TGTGCCAGCAGGGGGACAGGGGACTCTGGAAACACCATATATTTT
abundance: few; j_gene: TRBJ1-6; d_gene: .; v_gene: TRBV19; CDR3aa: CATGVGNSPLHF; CDR3nt: TGTGCCACCGGCGTGGGGAATTCACCCCTCCACTTT
abundance: .; j_gene: TRBJ2-7; d_gene: .; v_gene: TRBV29-1; CDR3aa: CSVGDTPYEQYF; CDR3nt: TGCAGCGTTGGGGACACCCCCTACGAGCAGTACTTC
abundance: few; j_gene: TRBJ1-2; d_gene: TRBD1; v_gene: TRBV5-4; CDR3aa: CASSSGQGAGGYTF; CDR3nt: TGTGCCAGCAGCTCCGGACAGGGGGCTGGTGGCTACACCTTC
abundance: .; j_gene: TRBJ2-1; d_gene: .; v_gene: TRBV7-2; CDR3aa: CASSLVRGVEQFF; CDR3nt: TGTGCCAGCAGCTTAGTAAGAGGGGTAGAGCAGTTCTTC
abundance: .; j_gene: TRBJ2-5; d_gene: TRBD2; v_gene: TRBV28; CDR3aa: CASCWRGGAGEETQYF; CDR3nt: TGTGCCAGCTGTTGGCGGGGGGGCGCGGGGGAGGAGACCCAGTACTTC
abundance: few; j_gene: TRBJ2-3; d_gene: TRBD1; v_gene: TRBV12-5; CDR3aa: CASGLSFTGGGSTDTQYF; CDR3nt: TGTGCTAGTGGTTTGTCATTTACAGGGGGCGGGAGCACAGATACGCAGTATTTT
abundance: .; j_gene: TRBJ1-2; d_gene: TRBD1; v_gene: TRBV7-2; CDR3aa: CASSLGQGHYGYTF; CDR3nt: TGTGCCAGCAGCTTGGGACAGGGCCACTATGGCTACACCTTC
abundance: .; j_gene: TRBJ1-2; d_gene: .; v_gene: TRBV7-9; CDR3aa: CASTDSGGGNGYTF; CDR3nt: TGTGCCAGCACCGATTCGGGGGGCGGGAATGGCTACACCTTC
abundance: .; j_gene: TRBJ2-1; d_gene: TRBD2; v_gene: TRBV29-1; CDR3aa: CSVGLAGETNEQFF; CDR3nt: TGCAGCGTCGGATTAGCGGGAGAGACGAATGAGCAGTTCTTC
abundance: .; j_gene: TRBJ2-2; d_gene: .; v_gene: TRBV11-3; CDR3aa: CASSLVLPGVPQAGELFF; CDR3nt: TGTGCCAGCAGCTTAGTGCTCCCCGGAGTACCTCAGGCCGGGGAGCTGTTTTTT
abundance: .; j_gene: TRBJ2-2; d_gene: TRBD2; v_gene: TRBV6-4; CDR3aa: CASSEESLAGVVGELFF; CDR3nt: TGTGCCAGCAGTGAAGAGTCCCTAGCGGGAGTGGTCGGGGAGCTGTTTTTT
abundance: medium-sized; j_gene: TRBJ2-3; d_gene: .; v_gene: TRBV7-9; CDR3aa: CASSFLISTDTQYF; CDR3nt: TGTGCCAGCAGCTTCTTAATTAGCACAGATACGCAGTATTTT
abundance: .; j_gene: TRBJ1-1; d_gene: .; v_gene: TRBV5-6; CDR3aa: CASSKGVNTEAFF; CDR3nt: TGTGCCAGCTCCAAGGGGGTGAACACTGAAGCTTTCTTT
abundance: .; j_gene: TRBJ1-2; d_gene: TRBD1; v_gene: TRBV9; CDR3aa: CASSRTGGHYGYTF; CDR3nt: TGTGCCAGCAGCCGGACAGGGGGCCACTATGGCTACACCTTC
abundance: .; j_gene: TRBJ2-7; d_gene: TRBD1; v_gene: TRBV6-5; CDR3aa: CASSYSPGGFNEQYF; CDR3nt: TGTGCCAGCAGTTACTCCCCAGGGGGTTTCAACGAGCAGTACTTC
abundance: .; j_gene: TRBJ2-2; d_gene: .; v_gene: TRBV24-1; CDR3aa: CATRDKNTGELFF; CDR3nt: TGTGCCACCCGTGACAAGAACACCGGGGAGCTGTTTTTT
abundance: .; j_gene: TRBJ2-2; d_gene: .; v_gene: TRBV7-2; CDR3aa: CASSLGSGNTGELFF; CDR3nt: TGTGCCAGCAGCTTAGGTAGCGGGAACACCGGGGAGCTGTTTTTT
abundance: .; j_gene: TRBJ1-2; d_gene: .; v_gene: TRBV10-3; CDR3aa: CAISGGEGSRNYGYTF; CDR3nt: TGTGCCATCAGTGGGGGGGAAGGGAGTCGAAACTATGGCTACACCTTC
abundance: medium-sized; j_gene: TRBJ1-2; d_gene: TRBD1; v_gene: TRBV19; CDR3aa: CASSLYSGQGGYGYTF; CDR3nt: TGTGCCAGTAGTTTATACTCGGGACAGGGTGGCTATGGCTACACCTTC
abundance: .; j_gene: TRBJ2-1; d_gene: TRBD2; v_gene: TRBV7-3; CDR3aa: CASSLTSTSGEQFF; CDR3nt: TGTGCCAGCAGCTTAACGTCGACTAGCGGAGAGCAGTTCTTC
abundance: once; j_gene: TRBJ1-4; d_gene: .; v_gene: TRBV6-4; CDR3aa: CASSAERGEKLFF; CDR3nt: TGTGCCAGCAGCGCAGAAAGGGGAGAAAAACTGTTTTTT
abundance: .; j_gene: TRBJ2-2; d_gene: .; v_gene: TRBV7-2; CDR3aa: CASSLWGNLPGELFF; CDR3nt: TGTGCCAGCAGCTTATGGGGGAATCTACCCGGGGAGCTGTTTTTT
abundance: .; j_gene: TRBJ2-5; d_gene: TRBD2; v_gene: TRBV5-1; CDR3aa: CASSSGGGQETQYF; CDR3nt: TGCGCCAGCAGCTCCGGGGGGGGCCAAGAGACCCAGTACTTC
abundance: .; j_gene: TRBJ1-1; d_gene: TRBD1; v_gene: TRBV2; CDR3aa: CASRGQGTNTEAFF; CDR3nt: TGTGCCAGCAGGGGACAGGGGACGAACACTGAAGCTTTCTTT
abundance: .; j_gene: TRBJ1-2; d_gene: .; v_gene: TRBV5-1; CDR3aa: CASSIDLGYGYTF; CDR3nt: TGCGCCAGCAGTATAGACCTGGGCTATGGCTACACCTTC
abundance: .; j_gene: TRBJ2-2; d_gene: TRBD1; v_gene: TRBV9; CDR3aa: CASSADWGQGKRELFF; CDR3nt: TGTGCCAGCAGCGCCGATTGGGGACAGGGCAAGAGGGAGCTGTTTTTT
abundance: .; j_gene: TRBJ2-5; d_gene: .; v_gene: TRBV30; CDR3aa: CACARGNKETQYF; CDR3nt: TGTGCCTGCGCCCGGGGCAATAAGGAGACCCAGTACTTC